A selection of T cell receptor beta chains follows, all from one sample in a study of lymphopenia after photon versus proton radiotherapy. Repertoires were generated with immunoSEQ multiplex PCR, while TCRdb's copy carries only in-frame clones and drops some. Of about 70,000 clones in the sample, 75% to 90% were seen once. Sequenced here: peripheral blood, sampled from a patient treated with proton-based radiotherapy. The receptors stem from a man of 80 years or more with esophageal cancer. Each CDR3 is given with its conserved first and last residue. D genes are given only for firm matches. The size field is filled for only some rows; it gives once, few, many or a size class.

j_call d_call v_call clone_size cdr3_nt cdr3_aa
TRBJ2-7 . TRBV19 . TGTGCCAGTAGTAAAATCGGGACGCTTACCTACGAGCAGTACTTC CASSKIGTLTYEQYF
TRBJ2-1 . TRBV27 . TGTGCCAGCAGCAAACGGTGGGCGACGCAAGGGGTAGCTGAGCAGTTCTTC CASSKRWATQGVAEQFF
TRBJ2-1 . TRBV6-5 . TGTGCCAGCAGTTACAAGGGGTATGAGCAGTTCTTC CASSYKGYEQFF
TRBJ1-5 . TRBV15 . TGTGCCACCAGCAGAGAACAGGTGTCATGGCCCCAGCATTTT CATSREQVSWPQHF
TRBJ1-2 . TRBV2 . TGTGCCAGCAGTTGGTCCAGGGCAGGTCGGGATGGCTACACCTTC CASSWSRAGRDGYTF
TRBJ2-2 TRBD1 TRBV4-1 . TGCGCCAGCAGCCAGAGACAGGGTGATGACACCGGGGAGCTGTTTTTT CASSQRQGDDTGELFF
TRBJ1-2 . TRBV5-4 . TGTGCCAGCAGCTTGATGCGCGGTGGCTACACCTTC CASSLMRGGYTF
TRBJ2-5 . TRBV5-4 . TGTGCCAGCAGCACCGGAGGGACAGAAGAGACCCAGTACTTC CASSTGGTEETQYF
TRBJ2-7 . TRBV14 . TGTGCCAGCAGCCAAGTCGGCTACGAGCAGTACTTC CASSQVGYEQYF
TRBJ2-1 . TRBV6-1 . TGTGCCAGCAGTGAACCGGGGGCAAGCTACAATGAGCAGTTCTTC CASSEPGASYNEQFF
TRBJ1-2 TRBD1 TRBV7-2 . TGTGCCAGCAGCTTAGGGTGGACAGGAGTTGGCTACACCTTC CASSLGWTGVGYTF
TRBJ1-5 . TRBV2 . TGTGCCAGCAGTGAACGGGGGTATCAGCCCCAGCATTTT CASSERGYQPQHF
TRBJ2-3 TRBD2 TRBV5-5 once TGTGCCAGCAGCCCGGGACTAGCGGACTCTGCGGATACGCAGTATTTT CASSPGLADSADTQYF
TRBJ2-7 TRBD1 TRBV10-1 . TGCGCCAGCAGGGACAGGACTTCCACCTACGAGCAGTACTTC CASRDRTSTYEQYF
TRBJ2-6 . TRBV4-1 . TGCGCCAGCAGCCAAGTTATCTTCCCCTTCCGCCTCTCTGGGGCCAACGTCCTGACTTTC CASSQVIFPFRLSGANVLTF
TRBJ2-5 TRBD2 TRBV7-3 . TGTGCCAGCAGCTTATCGAGACTAGCGGGGGGGCTGGAGACCCAGTACTTC CASSLSRLAGGLETQYF
TRBJ2-1 . TRBV5-1 . TGCGCCAGCAGCTTGGGACTAGTGTTCTACAATGAGCAGTTCTTC CASSLGLVFYNEQFF
TRBJ2-7 . TRBV6-5 . TGTGCCAGCAGTTCCCCCAGGGGGGGTCCCTACGAGCAGTACTTC CASSSPRGGPYEQYF
TRBJ2-3 . TRBV6-1 . TGTGCCATCAGTGGATACAGAGGAACTAGCACAGATACGCAGTATTTT CAISGYRGTSTDTQYF
TRBJ1-4 . TRBV6-6 . TGTGCCAGCACAGGACCGCCGAGTGGTGAAAAACTGTTTTTT CASTGPPSGEKLFF
TRBJ2-3 TRBD2 TRBV5-6 . TGTGCCAGCCTCCGACTTAGCGGGAGGGCCGTAGATACGCAGTATTTT CASLRLSGRAVDTQYF
TRBJ1-5 . TRBV5-4 . TGTGCCAGCAGCTTTGGCGGGGGATATAGCAATCAGCCCCAGCATTTT CASSFGGGYSNQPQHF
TRBJ2-1 . TRBV19 . TGTGCCAGTAGTACCCTCCCCAGAAATGAGCAGTTCTTC CASSTLPRNEQFF
TRBJ2-1 TRBD2 TRBV19 . TGTGCCAGTAGTTCCTTGGCGGGAGGTTTGGGCAATGAGCAGTTCTTC CASSSLAGGLGNEQFF
TRBJ2-7 TRBD1 TRBV6-1 . TGTGCCAGCAGTCTTGACAGGGCCTACGAGCAGTACTTC CASSLDRAYEQYF
TRBJ1-2 . TRBV5-1 . TGCGCCAGCAGCTTTGAGCCGACCGGGGGGATTGGCTACACCTTC CASSFEPTGGIGYTF
TRBJ2-7 . TRBV2 . TGTGCCAGCGACGTACAGGGCTACGAGCAGTACTTC CASDVQGYEQYF
TRBJ2-5 TRBD2 TRBV5-4 . TGTGCCAGCAGCTTTGGGCTAGCGGGTACGGGTGGGGAGACCCAGTACTTC CASSFGLAGTGGETQYF
TRBJ2-7 TRBD1 TRBV6-1 . TGTGCCAGCAGTGCGACAGGGGGGTTAGCCGAGCAGTACTTC CASSATGGLAEQYF
TRBJ1-4 TRBD1 TRBV7-9 . TGTGCCAGCAGCACCGGACAGGGGGACTCTGAAAAACTGTTTTTT CASSTGQGDSEKLFF
TRBJ2-2 TRBD2 TRBV11-2 . TGTGCCAGCAGCCCATTTAGCGGGAGGGCCACCGGGGAGCTGTTTTTT CASSPFSGRATGELFF
TRBJ1-4 TRBD1 TRBV27 . TGTGCCAGCAGTACGACGACAGGGTCTATTGAAAAACTGTTTTTT CASSTTTGSIEKLFF
TRBJ2-7 TRBD1 TRBV5-4 . TGTGCCAGCAGCTTGGGAGGGGGCGCTTTTTACGAGCAGTACTTC CASSLGGGAFYEQYF
TRBJ1-3 . TRBV30 . TGTGCCTGGATCCGGCCTATTGGACCCATATATTTT CAWIRPIGPIYF
TRBJ1-1 . TRBV5-1 . TGCGCCAGCAGCTTGACGAGAGGGGAGGGGAACACTGAAGCTTTCTTT CASSLTRGEGNTEAFF
TRBJ2-7 . TRBV11-2 . TGTGCCAGCAGTTCGATGGCCGGCGAGCAGTACTTC CASSSMAGEQYF
TRBJ2-7 . TRBV25-1 . TGTGCCAGCAGCAAACCTGGGGGCGGCTACGAGCAGTACTTC CASSKPGGGYEQYF
TRBJ2-7 . TRBV10-1 medium-sized TGCGCCAGCAGTGAGTCGATCCCTCCCTACGAGCAGTACTTC CASSESIPPYEQYF
TRBJ2-3 . TRBV25-1 . TGTGCCAGCGCCCCCCCAGGCCTTAGCACAGATACGCAGTATTTT CASAPPGLSTDTQYF
TRBJ1-5 TRBD1 TRBV18 . TGTGCCAGCTCACCCGGGACAGGTCCTGATCAGCCCCAGCATTTT CASSPGTGPDQPQHF
TRBJ1-6 TRBD1 TRBV5-1 . TGCGCCAGCAGCCTAAGGGGGCCTAATTCACCCCTCCACTTT CASSLRGPNSPLHF
TRBJ2-7 TRBD1 TRBV10-3 . TGTGCCATCAGATCGGGACAGGGGGCTTACGAGCAGTACTTC CAIRSGQGAYEQYF
TRBJ2-3 . TRBV6-5 . TGTGCCAGCAGCTACAGAGAACGACTTGCGCAGTATTTT CASSYRERLAQYF
TRBJ2-2 TRBD1 TRBV19 . TGTGCCAGCAGAAAGGGGGCGGCGAACACCGGGGAGCTGTTTTTT CASRKGAANTGELFF
TRBJ2-5 . TRBV27 . TGTGCCAGCAGTTTATATCTGAGTGGGGCCCAGTACTTC CASSLYLSGAQYF
TRBJ2-7 . TRBV2 . TGTGCCAGCAGGGACAGTGGGATCTACGAGCAGTACTTC CASRDSGIYEQYF
TRBJ1-5 . TRBV7-6 few TGTGCCAGCAGCTTAGGAGGCTCAACCGTGAATCAGCCCCAGCATTTT CASSLGGSTVNQPQHF
TRBJ1-6 . TRBV27 few TGTGCCAGCAGTTTGGGTAATTCACCCCTCCACTTT CASSLGNSPLHF
TRBJ2-3 TRBD2 TRBV5-1 . TGCGCCAGCAGCGCCTTCGCGGGAGTGGTCGCAGATACGCAGTATTTT CASSAFAGVVADTQYF
TRBJ2-5 . TRBV11-1 . TGTGCCAGCAGCTTAGTCCCCCACAGCCAAGAGACCCAGTACTTC CASSLVPHSQETQYF
TRBJ2-5 . TRBV11-2 . TGTGCCAGCAGCTTACAGGGGACCGAGACCCAGTACTTC CASSLQGTETQYF
TRBJ1-2 TRBD1 TRBV4-3 once TGCGCCAGCAGCCAGCCCGGGACAGGTGGACGGGGCTACACCTTC CASSQPGTGGRGYTF
TRBJ2-5 . TRBV10-3 . TGTGCCATCAGTGAGTCGACCTCAAAAGAGACCCAGTACTTC CAISESTSKETQYF
TRBJ2-1 . TRBV2 . TGTGCCAGCAAACGGGATTACAATGAGCAGTTCTTC CASKRDYNEQFF
TRBJ1-5 . TRBV27 . TGTGCCAGCAGTCACTACAGGGCTGGGGGCAATCAGCCCCAGCATTTT CASSHYRAGGNQPQHF
TRBJ1-6 . TRBV18 . TGTGCCAGCTCACAGGGACCTCCCAGAGGGAATTCACCCCTCCACTTT CASSQGPPRGNSPLHF
TRBJ1-1 TRBD1 TRBV9 . TGTGCCAGCAGCGCCACAGGGGCACAACGGGCCGAAGCTTTCTTT CASSATGAQRAEAFF
TRBJ1-5 TRBD1 TRBV7-8 few TGTGCCAGCAGCTTAGGGGACAGGCCGGCCGATCAGCCCCAGCATTTT CASSLGDRPADQPQHF